The rows below give T cell receptor beta chains drawn from one sample of a study of Graves' ophthalmopathy and Graves' hyperthyroidism. TCRdb fed the multiplex PCR reads into MiXCR, producing one record per CDR3 protein. The data contain hundreds of thousands of distinct CDR3 sequences, more than 20% of them singletons. Sequencing was done on a sample of peripheral blood. The origin of the receptors is a woman between 18 and 29 years old with stable Graves' hyperthyroidism. The CDR3 runs from the conserved cysteine through the conserved F or W. The D gene is left open where the match is weak. The size entry is marked missing in some rows and otherwise reads once, few, many or a size class.

DNA,CDR3,J,V,size,D
TGTGCCACTAATACGGACTCTCCCCTTAATTCACCCCTCCACTTT,CATNTDSPLNSPLHF,TRBJ1-6,TRBV10-3,-,-
TGTGCCAGCAGACCGGGAAGGATGAACACTGAAGCTTTCTTT,CASRPGRMNTEAFF,TRBJ1-1,TRBV12-3/TRBV12-4,many,-
TGTGCCAGCAGGTCCGGGACAGGTCCGGATCAGCCCCAGCATTTT,CASRSGTGPDQPQHF,TRBJ1-5,TRBV6-1,-,TRBD1
TGTGCCAGCACTCTTCCACCGGGACACAGCTCCTACGAGCAGTACTTC,CASTLPPGHSSYEQYF,TRBJ2-7,TRBV12-3/TRBV12-4,-,-
TGCAGCGTTTCTCCCGGGACAGGGCACTACGAGCAGTACTTC,CSVSPGTGHYEQYF,TRBJ2-7,TRBV29-1,many,TRBD1
TGTGCCAGTAGTACCGGCAGACCCACTAACTATGGCTACACCTTC,CASSTGRPTNYGYTF,TRBJ1-2,TRBV19,-,-
TGTGCCAGCAGCTCCCGGGCACAGTCGAAGTCTGAAGCTTTCTTT,CASSSRAQSKSEAFF,TRBJ1-1,TRBV3-1,many,-
TGTGCCAGCAGCCAAATTTGGACAGGAGACGCCTACGAGCAGTACTTC,CASSQIWTGDAYEQYF,TRBJ2-7,TRBV28,once,TRBD1
TGCGCCAGCAGCTTGGTAGAGGACAGGGTCGCCCACAACTATGGCTACACCTTC,CASSLVEDRVAHNYGYTF,TRBJ1-2,TRBV5-1,many,TRBD1
TGTGCCAGCAGGCCCGGGACTAGCGGGAGTGCCAAAAACATTCAGTACTTC,CASRPGTSGSAKNIQYF,TRBJ2-4,TRBV6-1,-,TRBD2
TGTGCCAGCAGTTACGAACTAGCGGAAGAGCAGTACTTC,CASSYELAEEQYF,TRBJ2-7,TRBV6-2/TRBV6-3,-,TRBD2
TGTGCCAGCAGTTTAGCGACAGGGGGCGAACAGCCCCAGCATTTT,CASSLATGGEQPQHF,TRBJ1-5,TRBV12-3/TRBV12-4,-,TRBD1
TGTGCCAGCAGTGAAGGGTACGAGTCCTATGGCTACACCTTC,CASSEGYESYGYTF,TRBJ1-2,TRBV6-1,-,-
TGTGCCAGCAGTGCCGCAGGGGGGCAAGAGACCCAGTACTTC,CASSAAGGQETQYF,TRBJ2-5,TRBV6-1,-,-
TGTGCCAGCAGCGTGGGACAGAGCTCCTACAATGAGCAGTTCTTC,CASSVGQSSYNEQFF,TRBJ2-1,TRBV11-2,many,TRBD1
TGTGCCAGCAGTTTAGGGCAGGCTTATGAAGCTTTCTTT,CASSLGQAYEAFF,TRBJ1-1,TRBV12-3/TRBV12-4,-,-
TGTGCCAGCAGTTCCACAGTCCCCAGCTATGGCTACACCTTC,CASSSTVPSYGYTF,TRBJ1-2,TRBV28,-,-
TGTGCCAGCTGGGGGGGCCGAAAGGCCCAGTACTTC,CASWGGRKAQYF,TRBJ2-5,TRBV6-1,few,-
TGCAGTGCTAGAGCTTGGACTAGTTTCTCCTACGAGCAGTACTTC,CSARAWTSFSYEQYF,TRBJ2-7,TRBV20-1,many,TRBD2
TGTGCCAGCAGCTCGACAGGGGAGGAAATCCACTACGAGCAGTACTTC,CASSSTGEEIHYEQYF,TRBJ2-7,TRBV7-3,many,TRBD1
TGTGCCAGCAGAGGGGACAGGGGTAGGAACGAGCAGTACTTC,CASRGDRGRNEQYF,TRBJ2-7,TRBV6-1,many,TRBD1
TGCGCCAGCAGTGACACGGGGACGAACTCTGGAAACACCATATATTTT,CASSDTGTNSGNTIYF,TRBJ1-3,TRBV10-2,many,-
TGTGCCAGCAGTTTCATCATTGGAAACACCATATATTTT,CASSFIIGNTIYF,TRBJ1-3,TRBV28,many,-
TGCGCCAGCAGCTTGGCGGGGCCTGGCTACGAGCAGTACTTC,CASSLAGPGYEQYF,TRBJ2-7,TRBV5-1,many,-
TGTGCCAGCAGTTACGGTCGAAACAATCAGCCCCAGCATTTT,CASSYGRNNQPQHF,TRBJ1-5,TRBV27,-,-
TGTGCCAGCAGTCCGGGACATACCACGTCACCCCTCCACTTT,CASSPGHTTSPLHF,TRBJ1-6,TRBV25-1,many,-
TGTGCCAGCAGTGAATACAGGGGCCCTACCTACGAGCAGTACTTC,CASSEYRGPTYEQYF,TRBJ2-7,TRBV6-1,many,TRBD1
TGTGCCAGCAGAAGACAGGGAAGAAACTACGAGCAGTACTTC,CASRRQGRNYEQYF,TRBJ2-7,TRBV12-3/TRBV12-4,-,TRBD1
TGTGCCAGCAGCTTAGATCCGGACATAGTACTTAATTCACCCCTCCACTTT,CASSLDPDIVLNSPLHF,TRBJ1-6,TRBV11-3,-,-
TGTGCCATCAGTGAGTGGACAGGGGACAACTATGGCTACACCTTC,CAISEWTGDNYGYTF,TRBJ1-2,TRBV10-3,many,TRBD1
TGTGCCAGCAGCTTTGAGCGAACCTACGAGCAGTACTTC,CASSFERTYEQYF,TRBJ2-7,TRBV11-2,many,-
TGCAGTGTTCGAGAATTCGGAGCTTTCTTT,CSVREFGAFF,TRBJ1-1,TRBV20-1,many,-
TGTGCCAGCAGCCCCAGCGGGACTATCTACGAGCAGTACTTC,CASSPSGTIYEQYF,TRBJ2-7,TRBV28,many,TRBD2
TGTGCCAGTCGGTGGCGTGAGCAGTACTTC,CASRWREQYF,TRBJ2-7,TRBV19,many,-
TGCGCCAGCAGCTCGTGGGGACAAGAGACCCAGTACTTC,CASSSWGQETQYF,TRBJ2-5,TRBV5-1,many,-
TGTGCCAGCAGTTTTCGGCATCAGCCCCAGCATTTT,CASSFRHQPQHF,TRBJ1-5,TRBV12-3/TRBV12-4,many,-
TGTGCCAGCAGTTTTGGACAAAAAGAGACCCAGTACTTC,CASSFGQKETQYF,TRBJ2-5,TRBV12-3/TRBV12-4,many,-
TGTGCCAGCGGATCCGGATCAAGTAATTCACCCCTCCACTTT,CASGSGSSNSPLHF,TRBJ1-6,TRBV27,many,-
TGCGCCAGCAGCCAAAAACCAACCGGGACATTAGGAAACACCATATATTTT,CASSQKPTGTLGNTIYF,TRBJ1-3,TRBV4-1,-,-
TGTGCCAGCAGTTTTGGGACTAGTCACACCGGGGAGCTGTTTTTT,CASSFGTSHTGELFF,TRBJ2-2,TRBV12-3/TRBV12-4,-,TRBD2
TGCGCCACCGCGCGGGGGGAAAACACTGAAGCTTTCTTT,CATARGENTEAFF,TRBJ1-1,TRBV5-1,many,-
TGTGCCAGCAGTTCCCCACAGGGAACGCAGCCCCAGCATTTT,CASSSPQGTQPQHF,TRBJ1-5,TRBV27,many,-
TGTGCCACCAGTGCTGCTGGGACAGCCATAGAGACCCAGTACTTC,CATSAAGTAIETQYF,TRBJ2-5,TRBV24-1,-,TRBD1
TGTGCCTGGAGTGGTGGACAGGGGAGGCAAGAGACCCAGTACTTC,CAWSGGQGRQETQYF,TRBJ2-5,TRBV30,-,TRBD1
TGTGCCAGCAGTTTAGGGACAGGGGGCAGTGAGCCCCAGCATTTT,CASSLGTGGSEPQHF,TRBJ1-5,TRBV12-3/TRBV12-4,-,TRBD1
TGTGCCTGGAGAGTGAAAAAGGCAAGCTATGGCTACACCTTC,CAWRVKKASYGYTF,TRBJ1-2,TRBV30,-,-
TGCAGTGCTAATCGACCGGGACAGGTCGTTTCACCCCTCCACTTT,CSANRPGQVVSPLHF,TRBJ1-6,TRBV20-1,-,TRBD1
TGCAGTTGGGAAGCGGGAGGCGGCTCGCGTCGGGAGACCCAGTACTTC,CSWEAGGGSRRETQYF,TRBJ2-5,TRBV20-1,many,TRBD2